This is a list of T cell receptor beta chains from one sample in a study of CD8+ T cells in alopecia areata. The protocol was immunoSEQ multiplex PCR, while the TCRdb copy is restricted to in-frame clones and leaves out a portion. The table includes fewer than 250,000 clones, less than 45% detected once. Sequenced material: CD4+ T cells sorted from blood, taken at approximately week 30, from a patient treated with tofacitinib. These receptors were collected from a human donor with alopecia areata. CDR3s include the opening cysteine and the closing phenylalanine or tryptophan. D genes are given only for firm matches. Clone size, where shown, is once, few, many, or a class for clones that have expanded.

j_gene | abundance | v_gene | d_gene | CDR3nt | CDR3aa
TRBJ2-1 | few | TRBV4-1 | . | TGCGCCAGCAGCCAAGGTCAAAGCCCCGGCCCGGGACTTCAGCAGTTCTTC | CASSQGQSPGPGLQQFF
TRBJ1-1 | few | TRBV2 | TRBD1 | TGTGCCAGCAGTCAATCCGGGACAGGGATCACTGAAGCTTTCTTT | CASSQSGTGITEAFF
TRBJ2-2 | . | TRBV29-1 | TRBD2 | TGCAGCGTTTTAGGACTAGTTGCCGGGGAGCTGTTTTTT | CSVLGLVAGELFF
TRBJ1-1 | . | TRBV19 | . | TGTGCCAGTAGTATAGCCAGACTTGAAGCTTTCTTT | CASSIARLEAFF
TRBJ1-2 | few | TRBV13 | TRBD1 | TGTGCCAGCAGCTCGCTGACAGGGAACTATGGCTACACCTTC | CASSSLTGNYGYTF
TRBJ2-7 | . | TRBV10-3 | . | TGTGCCATCAAGGACGGAGTCTACGAGCAGTACTTC | CAIKDGVYEQYF
TRBJ2-1 | . | TRBV7-9 | . | TGTGCCAGCAGTTCCGCGGGAACTAAGGAGTCCTACAATGAGCAGTTCTTC | CASSSAGTKESYNEQFF
TRBJ1-4 | . | TRBV7-7 | . | TGTGCTAGCAGCCCAGGGTCTTCTAATGAAAAACTGTTTTTT | CASSPGSSNEKLFF
TRBJ2-7 | . | TRBV6-6 | . | TGTGCCAGCACCTCCGGGGTGGGGGAGCAGTACTTC | CASTSGVGEQYF
TRBJ2-2 | few | TRBV7-3 | . | TGTGCCAGCAGCTTAAACAGGGCCGGGGAGCTGTTTTTT | CASSLNRAGELFF
TRBJ1-2 | once | TRBV5-1 | TRBD1 | TGCGCCAGCAGCCCGGACGACAGGGGAGAAGGCTACACCTTC | CASSPDDRGEGYTF
TRBJ1-1 | . | TRBV11-2 | . | TGTGCCAGCAGCTTAGATGAGGGACGCACTGAAGCTTTCTTT | CASSLDEGRTEAFF
TRBJ2-7 | . | TRBV7-2 | . | TGTGCCAGCAGCTTATCAGGGGACTACTACGAGCAGTACTTC | CASSLSGDYYEQYF
TRBJ2-3 | few | TRBV7-8 | TRBD2 | TGTGCCAGCAGCTTAGGCGGGGGGGCTTTAACAGATACGCAGTATTTT | CASSLGGGALTDTQYF
TRBJ2-3 | . | TRBV5-4 | . | TGTGCCAGCAGCTCGAGGTGGGAGGCAGATACGCAGTATTTT | CASSSRWEADTQYF
TRBJ1-5 | . | TRBV11-2 | TRBD1 | TGTGCCAGCAGCTTAACCGGGACAGGGGCTGGACAGCCCCAGCATTTT | CASSLTGTGAGQPQHF
TRBJ1-2 | . | TRBV6-5 | . | TGTGCCAGCACTTTACGAAGGGGGTATGGCTACACCTTC | CASTLRRGYGYTF
TRBJ2-5 | . | TRBV5-6 | . | TGTGTCAGCAGCTTACGGGACTCTCAAGAGACCCAGTACTTC | CVSSLRDSQETQYF
TRBJ1-2 | . | TRBV29-1 | TRBD1 | TGCAGCGTTGGAACGACAGGGGAGGAGACCTTC | CSVGTTGEETF
TRBJ1-1 | . | TRBV7-9 | TRBD1 | TGTGCCAGCAGCTTAGCAACAGGGGAGGCGGGCACTGAAGCTTTCTTT | CASSLATGEAGTEAFF
TRBJ1-5 | . | TRBV19 | . | TGTGCCAGTAGTATAGCCACCAGACAGGCCAAAGCGCCCCAGCATTTT | CASSIATRQAKAPQHF
TRBJ2-3 | . | TRBV30 | . | TGTGCCTGGGGGGGGAGAGATACGCAGTATTTT | CAWGGRDTQYF
TRBJ1-1 | few | TRBV14 | . | TGTGCCAGCAGCCAAGCCCTGTCCCTCCGTATGAACACTGAAGCTTTCTTT | CASSQALSLRMNTEAFF
TRBJ2-5 | few | TRBV14 | . | TGTGCCAGCAGCCAAGGTAGGGTCGACCAAGAGACCCAGTACTTC | CASSQGRVDQETQYF
TRBJ2-3 | . | TRBV7-2 | TRBD2 | TGTGCCAGCAGCTCGGGACTAGCGGGGGGGAACCTTTACACAGATACGCAGTATTTT | CASSSGLAGGNLYTDTQYF